The clone carrying this TCR beta chain appeared once. What it binds is not known. These data come from a study of T cells after posttransplantation cyclophosphamide. Cells defined as naive were viable CD3+CD4+ or CD3+CD8+ and CCR7+CD45RA+CD45RO-CD95-CD27+CD28+. Study-level results: Recipient CMV seropositivity and CMV reactivation strongly tracked TRB clonality.

The germline V gene encodes CDR1 SNHLY and CDR2 FYNNEI. J lost 11 bases, V lost 7 bases, and 12 bases had no gene match. The CDR3 has 14 amino acids. Profiled with immunoSEQ multiplex PCR; TCRdb holds only in-frame clones, not every one. Of about 16,000 clones in the sample, around 94% were seen once. The rearrangement links TRBV2 to TRBJ1-4, with 8 positions matching TRBD1. The specimen sequenced was naive CD4+ T cells sorted from blood. The origin of this receptor is a woman aged 45-60 years in good health and a related stem cell transplant donor. As DNA, the CDR3 is TGTGCCAGCACCAGGGGGCTGACCAAAGGGAAACTGTTTTTT. Amino acid sequence: CASTRGLTKGKLFF.